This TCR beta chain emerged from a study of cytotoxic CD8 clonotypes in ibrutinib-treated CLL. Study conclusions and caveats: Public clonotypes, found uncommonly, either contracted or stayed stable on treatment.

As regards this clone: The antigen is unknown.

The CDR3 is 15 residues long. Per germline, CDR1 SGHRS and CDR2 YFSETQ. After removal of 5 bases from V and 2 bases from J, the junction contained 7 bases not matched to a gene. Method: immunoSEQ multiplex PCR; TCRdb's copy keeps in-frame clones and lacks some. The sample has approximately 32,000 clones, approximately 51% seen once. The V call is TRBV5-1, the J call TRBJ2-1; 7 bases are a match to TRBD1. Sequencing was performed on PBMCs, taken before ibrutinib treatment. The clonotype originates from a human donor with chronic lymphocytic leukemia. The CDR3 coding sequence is TGCGCCAGCAGGAGAAGGGACAGTACCTACAATGAGCAGTTCTTC. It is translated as CASRRRDSTYNEQFF. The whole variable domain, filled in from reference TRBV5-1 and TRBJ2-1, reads KAGVTQTPRYLIKTRGQQVTLSCSPISGHRSVSWYQQTPGQGLQFLFEYFSETQRNKGNFPGRFSGRQFSNSRSEMNVSTLELGDSALYLCASRRRDSTYNEQFFGPGTRLTVL.